This is a list of T cell receptor beta chains from one sample in a study of blood T cell repertoires in COVID-19. Sequenced by immunoSEQ multiplex PCR; TCRdb stores in-frame clones only, minus some. This table holds hundreds of thousands of clones, approximately 90% found once. Sequenced input: PBMCs or T cells enriched from blood (not recorded which). The receptors were gathered from a woman in her twenties or thirties with acute COVID-19. CDR3s include the opening cysteine and the closing phenylalanine or tryptophan. Each record gives: V gene, clone size, J gene, D gene, CDR3 DNA, CDR3 protein. D genes are given only for firm matches. Part of the rows lack a size; the others show once, few, many or a class for expanded clones.

TRBV3-1/TRBV3-2	NA	TRBJ2-3	NA	TGTGCCAGCAGCCAAGATCCTAGCCGCACAGATACGCAGTATTTT	CASSQDPSRTDTQYF
TRBV10-3	NA	TRBJ1-2	NA	TGTGCCATCAGTGATTCAGGGGATGGCTATGGCTACACCTTC	CAISDSGDGYGYTF
TRBV6-5	NA	TRBJ1-1	NA	TGTGCCAGCAGCGGGCAGGGAGGGATCGCTGAAGCTTTCTTT	CASSGQGGIAEAFF
TRBV15	NA	TRBJ1-1	NA	TGTGCCACCAGCAGGGGACAGAACACTGAAGCTTTCTTT	CATSRGQNTEAFF
TRBV5-6	NA	TRBJ2-7	TRBD1	TGTGCCAGCCAAGGGACAGGTGGTTCCTACGAGCAGTACTTC	CASQGTGGSYEQYF
TRBV5-1	NA	TRBJ1-3	TRBD1	TGCGCCAGCAGCCCTGGGGGACAGAGCCGCTCTGGAAACACCATATATTTT	CASSPGGQSRSGNTIYF
TRBV7-8	NA	TRBJ2-2	TRBD1	TGTGCCAGCTCAGGGACAGAGAACACCGGGGAGCTGTTTTTT	CASSGTENTGELFF
TRBV19	NA	TRBJ2-3	NA	TGTGCCAGTAGATTACTTTCGGCAGATACGCAGTATTTT	CASRLLSADTQYF
TRBV5-1	NA	TRBJ1-1	NA	TGCGCCAGCAGCAGTGGAGTTGGGACATCCGTTTTCTTT	CASSSGVGTSVFF
TRBV7-8	NA	TRBJ2-2	NA	TGTGCCAGCAGCTTAGCGCGGGCTAGCACCGGGGAGCTGTTTTTT	CASSLARASTGELFF
TRBV27	NA	TRBJ1-6	NA	TGTGCCAGCACCTGGGGGAGGAATTCCTATAATTCACCCCTCCACTTT	CASTWGRNSYNSPLHF
TRBV6-5	few	TRBJ2-3	NA	TGTGCCAGCAGTTACTCGCGATACCAGCAGTATTTT	CASSYSRYQQYF
TRBV3-1/TRBV3-2	NA	TRBJ1-1	NA	TGTGCCAGCAGCCAGCCCCACAGACAAGCTTTCTTT	CASSQPHRQAFF
TRBV14	NA	TRBJ1-6	NA	TGTGCCAGCAGCCAAGTTCTCCATTCACCCCTCCACTTT	CASSQVLHSPLHF
TRBV7-2	NA	TRBJ1-6	NA	TGTGCCAGCAGCTTAACAGAAGTTACACCCCTCCACTTT	CASSLTEVTPLHF
TRBV6-2/TRBV6-3	NA	TRBJ1-1	TRBD1	TGTGCCAGCAGTTACCCGAGGGCTGACAGGGGAATAACGGGGAACACTGAAGCTTTCTTT	CASSYPRADRGITGNTEAFF
TRBV3-1/TRBV3-2	NA	TRBJ2-3	TRBD2	TGTGCCAGCAGCCAAGTTCTTAGCGGGGGGCGCCCCGCAGATACGCAGTATTTT	CASSQVLSGGRPADTQYF
TRBV11-2	NA	TRBJ1-4	NA	TGTGCCAGCAGCCCCGGGGTCTCAAGTGGAGGTGAAAAACTGTTTTTT	CASSPGVSSGGEKLFF
TRBV5-4	NA	TRBJ2-7	TRBD2	TGTGCCAGCAGCTTGGTAGCGGGAGATGACGAGCAGTACTTC	CASSLVAGDDEQYF